The 27 T cell receptor beta chains given below trace back to one sample, sequenced in a study of blood T cell repertoires in COVID-19. Clones were read by immunoSEQ multiplex PCR, and TCRdb kept only the in-frame ones, dropping some. The profile shows over 100,000 clones, around 78% of them singletons. Sequenced: peripheral blood. The receptors were gathered from a woman aged 60-75 years with acute or convalescent COVID-19.

This clone was counted only a few times. This chain joins TRBV5-1 and TRBJ2-2; tentatively, D is TRBD1 (5 bases). The CDR3 contains 15 residues. CDR1 SGHRS and CDR2 YFSETQ come from the germline V gene. The V end was cut by 6 bases, the J end by 1 base, with 13 bases between. The CDR3 nucleotides are TGCGCCAGCAAGCCTGCGACAGAGAACACCGGGGAGCTGTTTTTT. Its protein is CASKPATENTGELFF.

V usage is TRBV19 and J usage is TRBJ1-2, with 9 nucleotides matching TRBD1. The ends lost 6 bases at V and 4 bases at J; junction bases unmatched: 0. The CDR3 length is 12 residues. Per the germline V gene, CDR1 is LNHDA and CDR2 is SQIVND (reference sequence). This CDR3 reads CASRDRGYGYTF. The CDR3 nucleotides are TGTGCCAGTAGGGACAGGGGCTATGGCTACACCTTC.

This clone was observed a few times. This chain's CDR3 is CASSQDREGTPATQYF. As DNA, the CDR3 is TGCGCCAGCAGCCAAGATCGGGAGGGGACCCCGGCGACCCAGTACTTC. V is TRBV4-3 and J is TRBJ2-5, with TRBD2 matching 8 bases. Germline lookup yields CDR1 LGHNA and CDR2 YSLEER. CDR3 length: 16 residues. Trimming cost V 0 bases and J 7 bases; bases outside gene matches: 10.

The chain has TRBV5-8 and TRBJ1-1; D unresolved. V was shortened by 1 base and J by 1 base, with 8 bases between the two germline ends. The CDR3 runs 14 residues. Looked up from germline, CDR1 is SGHTS and CDR2 is YDEGEE. CDR3 amino acids: CASSLTFSNTEAFF. The CDR3 nucleotides read TGTGCCAGCAGCTTGACATTCTCGAACACTGAAGCTTTCTTT. The variable domain in full, with the rest retrieved from reference TRBV5-8 and TRBJ1-1, is EAGVTQSPTHLIKTRGQQATLRCSPISGHTSVYWYQQALGLGLQFLLWYDEGEERNRGNFPPRFSGRQFPNYSSELNVNALELEDSALYLCASSLTFSNTEAFFGQGTRLTVV.

The chain links TRBV25-1 to TRBJ2-1, with TRBD2 as a possible D gene (6 bases). Trimming pared 2 bases from V and 3 bases from J, leaving 8 bases between. The germline V gene encodes CDR1 MGHDK and CDR2 SYGVNS. The CDR3 runs 14 residues. CDR3 amino acids: CASSERGLYNEQFF. The CDR3 DNA follows: TGTGCCAGCAGTGAAAGGGGACTCTACAATGAGCAGTTCTTC.

CDR3 DNA sequence: TGTGCCAGCAGCTTAGCGGGGGCTCTCTACGAGCAGTACTTC. This sequence encodes CASSLAGALYEQYF. This chain uses TRBV7-9 with TRBJ2-7, with D possibly being TRBD1 (6 bases). The CDR3 has 14 residues. V was trimmed by 0 bases and J by 3 bases, leaving 9 bases between them. The germline V gene has CDR1 SEHNR and CDR2 FQNEAQ (reference sequence). The complete variable domain, with remaining parts taken from reference TRBV7-9 and TRBJ2-7, reads DTGVSQNPRHKITKRGQNVTFRCDPISEHNRLYWYRQTLGQGPEFLTYFQNEAQLEKSRLLSDRFSAERPKGSFSTLEIQRTEQGDSAMYLCASSLAGALYEQYFGPGTRLTVT.

This clone was seen more than once but under ten times. The rearrangement links TRBV5-6 to TRBJ1-2; a weak D match, TRBD1 (5 bases). CDR1 is SGHDT and CDR2 is YYEEEE in the germline V gene. Trimming shortened V by 3 bases and J by 6 bases, and 15 bases separated the two germline ends. The CDR3 extends over 14 amino acids. The CDR3 reads CASSSSDSVHGYTF. CDR3 DNA: TGTGCCAGCAGCTCTTCCGACAGCGTCCATGGCTACACCTTC.

This chain joins TRBV15 and TRBJ2-5; maybe TRBD2 (5 bases). V was clipped by 0 bases and J by 3 bases, with 8 bases between them. This CDR3 contains 14 residues. Germline CDR1 LNHNV, CDR2 YYDKDF (reference sequence). As DNA, the CDR3 is TGTGCCACCAGCAGAGACGACGGGGAAGAGACCCAGTACTTC. It codes for CATSRDDGEETQYF.

V gene TRBV29-1 combines with J gene TRBJ2-2, with TRBD2 identical over 8 bases. Per the germline V gene, CDR1 is SQVTM and CDR2 is ANQGSEA. This CDR3 spans 14 amino acids. Unmatched junction bases numbered 7, after V lost 7 bases and J lost 3 bases. The CDR3 coding sequence is TGCAGCGCCGGGGGGGGCCGGGACACCGGGGAGCTGTTTTTT. It yields the protein CSAGGGRDTGELFF.

The count of this clone is one. The V call is TRBV27, the J call TRBJ1-2; D may be TRBD1 (5 bases). The ends were cut back, 4 bases at V and 4 bases at J, with 13 bases in the middle. The CDR3 sequence is 14 residues long. CDR1 is MNHEY and CDR2 is SMNVEV in the germline V gene (reference sequence). This CDR3 is CASSSQTAGYGYTF. The CDR3 nucleotides read TGTGCCAGCAGTTCCCAGACAGCTGGCTATGGCTACACCTTC.

Note on this clone: At one end the junction does not follow the germline gene, possibly because of a read error. J is TRBJ2-1 and V is TRBV10-3; 9 nucleotides match TRBD2. CDR1 is ENHRY, CDR2 SYGVKD, per germline. This CDR3 is built from 13 residues. The CDR3 here is CAVSGRSFYEQFF. The CDR3 DNA follows: TGTGCCGTCAGCGGGAGGTCCTTCTATGAGCAGTTCTTC.

This chain links TRBV7-2 with TRBJ2-7; 7 nucleotides match TRBD2. This CDR3 contains 14 residues. The V and J ends lost 0 bases and 4 bases, in that order; junction bases with no gene match: 3. Germline V gene sequence: CDR1 SGHTA, CDR2 FQGNSA. The CDR3 here is CASSLAGGPYEQYF. The CDR3, as DNA: TGTGCCAGCAGCTTAGCGGGAGGGCCGTACGAGCAGTACTTC.

This chain connects TRBV5-1 to TRBJ1-1, with a weak D call TRBD1 (5 bases). This CDR3 has 17 amino acids. Germline V gives CDR1 SGHRS, CDR2 YFSETQ. V lost 2 bases to trimming and J lost 0 bases, with 17 bases between them. The CDR3 DNA follows: TGCGCCAGCAGCTTTGGGCCACTCGGGACTGTGAACACTGAAGCTTTCTTT. Translated: CASSFGPLGTVNTEAFF.

This sequence joins TRBV5-1 and TRBJ2-7; possibly TRBD1 for D (5 bases). CDR1 is SGHRS, CDR2 YFSETQ, per germline. The CDR3 length is 13 residues. The V gene lost 2 bases and the J gene lost 4 bases, with 10 bases spanning the gap. The CDR3, as DNA: TGCGCCAGCAGCTTCCAGGGAACTTACGAGCAGTACTTC. Translated: CASSFQGTYEQYF.

The chain uses TRBV13 and TRBJ2-1, with TRBD2 as a possible D gene (7 bases). V dropped 3 bases and J dropped 5 bases, with 14 bases sitting between them. Germline CDR1 and CDR2: PRHDT and FYEKMQ (reference sequence). This CDR3 is 15 amino acids long. CDR3 coding DNA: TGTGCCAGCAGCTTTCCCGGGGGGCGGAACAATGAGCAGTTCTTC. Residues: CASSFPGGRNNEQFF.

The V gene is TRBV9, the J gene TRBJ2-1, with TRBD1 matching over 9 bases. Germline CDR1 SGDLS, CDR2 YYNGEE. Trimming at V came to 4 bases and at J to 14 bases, leaving 7 bases not matched to a gene. This CDR3 contains 12 residues. In DNA form, the CDR3 reads TGTGCCAGCAGCCCCGGACAGGGGCTGGAGTTCTTC. This encodes CASSPGQGLEFF.

The chain carries TRBV11-2 and TRBJ1-6, with D tentatively TRBD1 (5 bases). Germline CDR1 SGHAT, CDR2 FQNNGV. The germline V and J ends were trimmed by 6 bases and 11 bases, with 11 bases remaining between them. This CDR3 region has 12 residues. The CDR3 is CASRREGPPLHF. CDR3 bases: TGTGCCAGCAGGCGGGAGGGGCCACCCCTCCACTTT.

The chain has TRBV9 and TRBJ2-1, with 16 bases fitting TRBD2. Germline trimming cut 5 bases from V and 5 bases from J; bases unmatched to any gene: 7. The germline CDR1 and CDR2 sequences are SGDLS and YYNGEE. The length of the CDR3 is 17 residues. CDR3 bases: TGTGCCAGCAGGTCGGGACTAGCGGGAGGGCCCCACAATGAGCAGTTCTTC. It specifies CASRSGLAGGPHNEQFF.

This clone was found once. V and J are TRBV20-1 and TRBJ2-7; a weak D match, TRBD2 (7 bases). Germline V gene data show CDR1 as DFQATT and CDR2 as SNEGSKA (reference sequence). The CDR3 consists of 15 residues. Trimming shortened V by 3 bases and J by 3 bases, and 18 bases separated the two germline ends. The CDR3 loop is CSASGGGAADYEQYF. Here the CDR3 DNA reads TGCAGTGCTAGTGGTGGGGGGGCGGCCGACTACGAGCAGTACTTC.

The chain carries TRBV19 and TRBJ1-1, with a weak D call TRBD1 (5 bases). The germline V gene encodes CDR1 LNHDA and CDR2 SQIVND (reference sequence). Trimming removed 4 bases at V and 3 bases at J, with 9 bases between. There are 13 residues in the CDR3. DNA for the CDR3: TGTGCCAGTAGTAAAGGGGTGGACACTGAAGCTTTCTTT. It encodes CASSKGVDTEAFF.

This clone was recorded once. The rearrangement joins TRBV6-6 to TRBJ2-7; D not resolved. Germline V gives CDR1 MNHNY, CDR2 SVGAGI (reference sequence). CDR3 length: 14 amino acids. Trimming shortened V by 2 bases and J by 1 base, and 9 bases separated the two germline ends. The CDR3 nucleotides read TGTGCCAGCAGTTACCCGTCGGTTTCCTACGAGCAGTACTTC. Protein: CASSYPSVSYEQYF.

For this clone: Other DNA variants within this sample encode the same CDR3. The rearrangement joins TRBV28 to TRBJ1-5, with 10 nucleotides matching TRBD1. The ends lost 4 bases at V and 4 bases at J; junction bases unmatched: 1. This CDR3 is 14 amino acids long. Germline V gene sequence: CDR1 MDHEN, CDR2 SYDVKM. CDR3 loop: CASSSGQGNQPQHF. DNA of the CDR3: TGTGCCAGCAGTTCGGGACAGGGGAATCAGCCCCAGCATTTT.

This clone was seen more than once but under ten times. The chain combines TRBV6-5 with TRBJ2-7; 9 nucleotides match TRBD2. The germline gives CDR1 MNHEY, CDR2 SVGAGI. This CDR3 contains 15 residues. Trimming took 6 bases from V and 5 from J; bases not matched to a gene: 11. CDR3 in amino acids: CASSVLAGGLHEQYF. The CDR3 nucleotides read TGTGCCAGCAGCGTTCTCGCGGGAGGGCTTCACGAGCAGTACTTC.

This chain links TRBV30 with TRBJ1-2, with 8 bases lining up with TRBD1. The CDR3 totals 13 residues. J was trimmed by 8 bases and V by 4 bases; bases with no gene match: 9. Germline V gene sequence: CDR1 GTSNPN, CDR2 SVGIG (reference sequence). In nucleotides, the CDR3 is TGTGCCTGGACATCGACAGGGGCGGGAGGCTACACCTTC. Its translation: CAWTSTGAGGYTF.

The chain carries TRBV7-8 and TRBJ1-1; D unresolved. The CDR3 consists of 12 residues. CDR1 is SGHVS and CDR2 is FQNEAQ in the germline V gene. Trimming cost V 1 base and J 10 bases, with 10 bases left between them. CDR3 loop: CASSLGQIGAFF. The CDR3 DNA follows: TGTGCCAGCAGCTTAGGCCAGATTGGAGCTTTCTTT.

The genes are TRBV19 and TRBJ2-5; D call uncertain. Trimming removed 9 bases from V and 1 base from J, with 12 bases in between. Germline V gives CDR1 LNHDA, CDR2 SQIVND (reference sequence). This CDR3 is built from 13 residues. CDR3 DNA: TGTGCCAGCGCGGTACGGGTCCAAGAGACCCAGTACTTC. This codes for CASAVRVQETQYF.

The chain joins TRBV30 to TRBJ1-1; the D gene is possibly TRBD1 (6 bases). There are 10 residues in the CDR3. The germline V gene encodes CDR1 GTSNPN and CDR2 SVGIG (reference sequence). Trimming removed 3 bases at V and 11 bases at J, with 10 bases between. CDR3 protein: CAWRQGMAFF. CDR3 DNA sequence: TGTGCCTGGAGGCAGGGGATGGCTTTCTTT.